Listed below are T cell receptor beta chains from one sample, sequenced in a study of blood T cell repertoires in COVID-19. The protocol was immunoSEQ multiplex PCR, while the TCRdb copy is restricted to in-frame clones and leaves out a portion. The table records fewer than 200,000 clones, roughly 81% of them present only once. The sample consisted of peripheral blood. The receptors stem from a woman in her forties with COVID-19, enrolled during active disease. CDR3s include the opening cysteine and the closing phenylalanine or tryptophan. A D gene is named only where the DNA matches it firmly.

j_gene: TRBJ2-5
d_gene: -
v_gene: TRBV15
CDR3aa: CATSRDKGAWETQYF
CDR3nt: TGTGCCACCAGCAGAGATAAAGGGGCGTGGGAGACCCAGTACTTC

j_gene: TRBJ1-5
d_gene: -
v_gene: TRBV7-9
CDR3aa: CASSLVEGGQVQPQHF
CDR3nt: TGTGCCAGCAGCTTAGTAGAGGGGGGGCAGGTTCAGCCCCAGCATTTT

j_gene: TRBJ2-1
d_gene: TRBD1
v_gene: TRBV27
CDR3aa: CASSLTGAGEQFF
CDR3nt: TGTGCCAGCAGTCTAACAGGGGCAGGTGAGCAGTTCTTC

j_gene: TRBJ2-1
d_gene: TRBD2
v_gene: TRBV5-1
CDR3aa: CASSLELAGGPYNEQFF
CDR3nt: TGCGCCAGCAGCTTGGAACTAGCGGGAGGGCCGTACAATGAGCAGTTCTTC

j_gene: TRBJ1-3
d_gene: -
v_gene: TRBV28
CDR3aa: CASTHPGGGMENTIYF
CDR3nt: TGTGCCAGCACCCATCCAGGTGGAGGGATGGAAAACACCATATATTTT

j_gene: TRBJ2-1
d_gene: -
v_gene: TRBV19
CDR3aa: CASTPAGDNEQFF
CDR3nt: TGTGCCAGTACCCCTGCAGGGGACAATGAGCAGTTCTTC

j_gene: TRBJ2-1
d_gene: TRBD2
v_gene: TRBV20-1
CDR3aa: CSASKPGGGLAGSDVQFF
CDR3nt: TGCAGTGCTAGTAAGCCGGGGGGAGGACTAGCGGGGTCCGACGTGCAGTTCTTC

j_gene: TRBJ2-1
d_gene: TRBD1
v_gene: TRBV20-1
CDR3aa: CSARQGFEQFF
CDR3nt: TGCAGTGCTCGACAGGGATTTGAGCAGTTCTTC

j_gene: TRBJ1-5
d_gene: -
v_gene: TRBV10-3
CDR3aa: CAISADSYQPQHF
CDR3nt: TGTGCCATCAGTGCCGACAGTTATCAGCCCCAGCATTTT

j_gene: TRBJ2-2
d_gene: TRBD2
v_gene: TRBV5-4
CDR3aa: CASSPGGSLIGELFF
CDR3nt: TGTGCCAGCAGCCCCGGCGGGAGCCTTATCGGGGAGCTGTTTTTT

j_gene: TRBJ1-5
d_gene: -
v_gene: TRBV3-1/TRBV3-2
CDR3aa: CASSPTLSQPQHF
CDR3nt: TGTGCCAGCAGCCCTACCCTGTCCCAGCCCCAGCATTTT

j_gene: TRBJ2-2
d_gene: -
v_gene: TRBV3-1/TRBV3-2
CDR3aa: CASSQSPGYGELFF
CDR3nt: TGTGCCAGCAGCCAATCCCCAGGCTACGGGGAGCTGTTTTTT